The 9 T cell receptor beta chains listed next were all sequenced from one sample in a study of CD8 T cells in Susac syndrome. It was with random hexamers that roughly 0.5 to 1 ug RNA was reverse transcribed. TCRdb used MiXCR to reprocess the immunoSEQ multiplex PCR reads, holding one entry per CDR3 protein. The sample carries about 300,000 distinct CDR3 sequences, 65% to 90% recorded once. The specimen sequenced was CD8+ T cells from PBMCs. The source of these receptors is a human donor with multiple sclerosis.

This chain connects TRBV30 to TRBJ1-1, with no clear D. Germline V gives CDR1 GTSNPN, CDR2 SVGIG (reference sequence). V was trimmed by 3 bases and J by 1 base, leaving 6 bases between them. This CDR3 contains 12 residues. Written as DNA, the CDR3 is TGTGCCTGGAGACGGCCGAACACTGAAGCTTTCTTT. Encoded protein: CAWRRPNTEAFF.

This chain links TRBV28 with TRBJ1-1; D uncertain. The CDR3 runs 15 residues. The V end lost 2 bases, the J end lost 0 bases, and 10 bases lay between the germline ends. Per germline, CDR1 MDHEN and CDR2 SYDVKM. The CDR3 sequence is CASSLRGAVNTEAFF. The CDR3 DNA reads TGTGCCAGCAGTTTACGCGGAGCCGTGAACACTGAAGCTTTCTTT.

The rearrangement uses TRBV25-1 and TRBJ2-7; D possibly matches TRBD1 or TRBD2 (5 bases each). The CDR3 is 14 residues long. V was cut by 8 bases and J by 7 bases, with 21 bases left in between. Germline assignment: CDR1 MGHDK and CDR2 SYGVNS. The CDR3 sequence: CASATGGAVEEQYF. The CDR3 DNA reads as TGTGCCAGCGCTACTGGGGGAGCGGTGGAAGAGCAGTACTTC.

This chain joins TRBV4-2 and TRBJ2-1, with D possibly being TRBD1 (7 bases). The germline V gene encodes CDR1 LGHNA and CDR2 YNFKEQ. The V end was cut by 1 base, the J end by 9 bases, with 28 bases between. The CDR3 contains 19 residues. The chain's CDR3 is CASSQGGGGAGGGYCEQFF. CDR3 DNA: TGTGCCAGCAGCCAAGGCGGAGGAGGGGCAGGGGGTGGCTACTGTGAGCAGTTCTTC.

The chain uses TRBV4-2 and TRBJ1-4, with 10 bases that match TRBD1. The CDR3 totals 16 residues. The J segment lost 0 bases and the V segment lost 3 bases, leaving 1 base of the junction unmatched. The V gene's germline CDR1 is LGHNA and CDR2 YNFKEQ. DNA for the CDR3: TGTGCCAGCAGCCAGGACAGGGGGACAACTAATGAAAAACTGTTTTTT. It is translated as CASSQDRGTTNEKLFF.

V usage is TRBV4-2 and J usage is TRBJ1-5; D might be TRBD1 (5 bases). V was clipped by 3 bases and J by 13 bases, with 16 bases between them. The CDR3 length is 13 residues. The germline V gene encodes CDR1 LGHNA and CDR2 YNFKEQ. CDR3 amino acids: CASSQTGAYLQHF. Written as DNA, the CDR3 is TGTGCCAGCAGCCAGACCGGGGCTTACCTTCAGCATTTT.

The chain has TRBV27 and TRBJ1-5, with D possibly TRBD1 on 5 matching bases. V lost 6 bases, J lost 4 bases, and 19 bases lay in between. There are 16 residues in the CDR3. From germline, CDR1 is MNHEY and CDR2 SMNVEV (reference sequence). The CDR3 sequence is CASRDTGTDSNQPQHF. As DNA, the CDR3 is TGTGCCAGCAGGGATACCGGGACGGACTCTAATCAGCCCCAGCATTTT.

The V and J genes are TRBV28 and TRBJ2-1; 9 nucleotides match TRBD1. Germline lookup yields CDR1 MDHEN and CDR2 SYDVKM. Germline trimming cut 2 bases from V and 4 bases from J; bases unmatched to any gene: 12. CDR3 length: 18 amino acids. The CDR3 nucleotides read TGTGCCAGCAGTTTAGCACCCCCAGACAGGGGGATATACAATGAGCAGTTCTTC. This codes for CASSLAPPDRGIYNEQFF. Using reference TRBV28 and TRBJ2-1 for the parts outside the CDR3, the full variable domain is DVKVTQSSRYLVKRTGEKVFLECVQDMDHENMFWYRQDPGLGLRLIYFSYDVKMKEKGDIPEGYSVSREKKERFSLILESASTNQTSMYLCASSLAPPDRGIYNEQFFGPGTRLTVL.

V usage is TRBV28 and J usage is TRBJ1-1, with no clear D. The CDR3 loop spans 14 amino acids. V was pared by 6 bases and J by 6 bases, with 17 bases between. The germline CDR1 and CDR2 sequences are MDHEN and SYDVKM. The CDR3 reads CASRPGLQGPEAFF. The CDR3 DNA sequence: TGTGCCAGCAGACCCGGCCTTCAAGGGCCTGAAGCTTTCTTT. Drawing the rest from reference TRBV28 and TRBJ1-1, the complete variable domain is DVKVTQSSRYLVKRTGEKVFLECVQDMDHENMFWYRQDPGLGLRLIYFSYDVKMKEKGDIPEGYSVSREKKERFSLILESASTNQTSMYLCASRPGLQGPEAFFGQGTRLTVV.